This TCR beta chain was identified in a study of technical replicates of blood from a few donors. In this sample, this clone turned up once. Germline-derived CDR1 and CDR2 are SGDLS and YYNGEE. The V and J ends lost 0 bases and 5 bases respectively, with 11 bases between them. This CDR3 spans 15 amino acids. TCRdb's table, derived via immunoSEQ multiplex PCR, lists solely in-frame clones and lacks some. The repertoire holds 64,000 or so clones, with approximately 86% as singletons. The sample comprised PBMCs. The sequence was collected from a human donor in good health. Some clones in this sample may be carry-over from other donors' samples. The rearrangement links TRBV9 to TRBJ2-2, with D tentatively TRBD1 (7 bases). This chain's CDR3 is CASSVEAGGTGELFF. The CDR3 DNA reads as TGTGCCAGCAGCGTAGAGGCAGGGGGGACCGGGGAGCTGTTTTTT. Full variable domain (remainder filled in from reference TRBV9 and TRBJ2-2): DSGVTQTPKHLITATGQRVTLRCSPRSGDLSVYWYQQSLDQGLQFLIQYYNGEERAKGNILERFSAQQFPDLHSELNLSSLELGDSALYFCASSVEAGGTGELFFGEGSRLTVL.